Following are 26 T cell receptor beta chains from one sample sequenced in a study of CD8+ T cells in alopecia areata. As the sequencing template, cDNA was produced by extracting RNA and reverse transcribing it. Generated by immunoSEQ multiplex PCR, the TCRdb table keeps only in-frame clones and is missing some. The data show some 240,000 clones, about 60% seen once. The sample was CD4+ T cells sorted from blood, taken at week 0. These receptors were obtained from a human donor with alopecia areata.

The DNA of the CDR3 is TGTGCCTGGAGATCCCCGGGTGGTGAGCAGTTCTTC. This translates into CAWRSPGGEQFF. The gene calls are TRBV30 and TRBJ2-1; D not certain. Trimming took 3 bases from V and 9 from J, leaving 12 bases between them. In germline, CDR1 is GTSNPN, CDR2 SVGIG (reference sequence). The CDR3 covers 12 residues.

DNA of the CDR3: TGCAGTTTTCGAGGGGACAGCTTCTACACCTTC. Encoded protein: CSFRGDSFYTF. The chain employs TRBV29-1 and TRBJ1-2, with TRBD1 matching over 7 bases. The CDR3 covers 11 residues. CDR1 is SQVTM and CDR2 is ANQGSEA in the germline V gene. The full variable domain, its missing parts supplied by reference TRBV29-1 and TRBJ1-2, is SAVISQKPSRDICQRGTSLTIQCQVDSQVTMMFWYRQQPGQSLTLIATANQGSEATYESGFVIDKFPISRPNLTFSTLTVSNMSPEDSSIYLCSFRGDSFYTFGSGTRLTVV.

The J gene is TRBJ1-5, the V gene TRBV23-1; D call uncertain. TRBV23-1 is an open reading frame, and its role is uncertain. The CDR3 consists of 16 residues. Trimming stripped 2 bases from V and 4 bases from J, with 15 bases between. CDR3 DNA sequence: TGCGCCAGCAGTCAACTAACCTCGGGGAGTAATCAGCCCCAGCATTTT. Its translation: CASSQLTSGSNQPQHF.

The chain carries TRBV6-5 and TRBJ2-5, with a possible D match to TRBD2 (5 bases). Trimming took 5 bases from V and 0 from J, leaving 13 bases between them. The germline V gene encodes CDR1 MNHEY and CDR2 SVGAGI. The CDR3 contains 15 residues. CDR3 nucleotide sequence: TGTGCCAGCAGTGGCGGACTGGGGTACCAAGAGACCCAGTACTTC. Translating it yields CASSGGLGYQETQYF.

The V gene is TRBV4-2, the J gene TRBJ2-3, with D perhaps TRBD2 (6 bases). The CDR3 spans 15 residues. CDR1 is LGHNA, CDR2 YNFKEQ, per germline. V was clipped by 0 bases and J by 4 bases, with 11 bases between them. CDR3 bases: TGTGCCAGCAGCCAAGATCTCGGGGGAGCAGATACGCAGTATTTT. Its translation: CASSQDLGGADTQYF.

The rearrangement joins TRBV5-6 to TRBJ1-1; no clear D. The CDR3 sequence is 13 residues long. Trimming shortened V by 3 bases and J by 4 bases, and 10 bases separated the two germline ends. Germline CDR1 and CDR2: SGHDT and YYEEEE. The DNA for the CDR3 is TGTGCCAGCAGCTCTGGGGTCTTCACTGAAGCTTTCTTT. Residues: CASSSGVFTEAFF.

This sequence joins TRBV5-1 and TRBJ2-1; D may be TRBD2 (5 bases). CDR1 and CDR2 from the germline V gene are SGHRS and YFSETQ. This CDR3 is 16 amino acids long. The V end lost 3 bases, the J end lost 8 bases, and 21 bases lay between the germline ends. The CDR3 sequence: CASSYVGGSNRYEQFF. Here the CDR3 DNA reads TGCGCCAGCAGCTACGTTGGTGGGAGCAACCGGTATGAGCAGTTCTTC.

Only one count was recorded for this clone. This chain connects TRBV11-2 to TRBJ2-3, with 12 bases identical to TRBD1. Germline values: CDR1 SGHAT, CDR2 FQNNGV. This CDR3 has 14 amino acids. Trimming removed 4 bases from V and 10 bases from J; junction bases left unmatched: 6. This chain's CDR3 is CASSSGTGGLAQYF. CDR3 DNA: TGTGCCAGCAGCTCCGGGACAGGGGGCCTCGCGCAGTATTTT.

The chain couples TRBV6-5 to TRBJ2-7; TRBD1 is a possible D gene (5 bases). V dropped 11 bases and J dropped 2 bases, with 19 bases sitting between them. The CDR3 extends over 14 amino acids. CDR1 is MNHEY and CDR2 is SVGAGI in the germline V gene. The CDR3 bases are TGTGCCGCGTCCCCCAGGGTAGAAGCCTACGAGCAGTACTTC. Residues: CAASPRVEAYEQYF.

This chain uses TRBV30 with TRBJ1-1; D not certain. CDR3 length: 16 residues. The germline CDR1 and CDR2 sequences are GTSNPN and SVGIG (reference sequence). V lost 2 bases and J 1 base, leaving 17 bases between the germline ends. CDR3 residues: CAWSRTYDGGNTEAFF. DNA for the CDR3: TGTGCCTGGAGTAGAACATACGATGGCGGGAACACTGAAGCTTTCTTT.

The chain combines TRBV7-8 with TRBJ2-2; 12 bases map to TRBD2. V gave up 5 bases and J gave up 6 bases; unmatched junction bases: 4. Per germline, CDR1 SGHVS and CDR2 FQNEAQ. This CDR3 has 15 residues. Written as DNA, the CDR3 is TGTGCCAGCAGCCCAAGACTAGCGGGAGCCGGGGAGCTGTTTTTT. Translation gives CASSPRLAGAGELFF. Together with reference TRBV7-8 and TRBJ2-2, the CDR3 gives the full variable domain: GAGVSQSPRYKVAKRGQDVALRCDPISGHVSLFWYQQALGQGPEFLTYFQNEAQLDKSGLPSDRFFAERPEGSVSTLKIQRTQQEDSAVYLCASSPRLAGAGELFFGEGSRLTVL.

For this clone: Other DNA sequences from this sample encode an identical CDR3 as well. The V call is TRBV5-1, the J call TRBJ2-1; D remains unclear. V gave up 0 bases and J gave up 3 bases, with 4 bases separating them. From germline, CDR1 is SGHRS and CDR2 YFSETQ. The CDR3 length is 13 residues. The CDR3 DNA reads as TGCGCCAGCAGCTTGGCGGTCTACAATGAGCAGTTCTTC. It specifies CASSLAVYNEQFF. Complete variable domain (other parts from reference TRBV5-1 and TRBJ2-1): KAGVTQTPRYLIKTRGQQVTLSCSPISGHRSVSWYQQTPGQGLQFLFEYFSETQRNKGNFPGRFSGRQFSNSRSEMNVSTLELGDSALYLCASSLAVYNEQFFGPGTRLTVL.

This clone has a handful of counts. This rearrangement joins TRBV29-1 to TRBJ1-2; TRBD1 is a possible D gene (5 bases). CDR1 and CDR2 (germline): SQVTM, ANQGSEA. V was trimmed by 3 bases and J by 1 base, leaving 6 bases between them. CDR3 length equals 12 residues. The CDR3: CSVEGLNYGYTF. CDR3 nucleotides: TGCAGCGTTGAGGGACTTAACTATGGCTACACCTTC.

This clone turned up a few times. The chain links TRBV19 to TRBJ1-1, with 7 bases lining up with TRBD1. The junction had 14 bases not matched to a gene; V was cut back by 5 bases and J by 5 bases. Germline CDR1 is LNHDA and CDR2 is SQIVND (reference sequence). The CDR3 has 16 residues. This chain's CDR3 is CASSSTGRFGRTEAFF. The DNA of the CDR3 is TGTGCCAGTAGTTCGACAGGGAGATTCGGGAGGACTGAAGCTTTCTTT.

V is TRBV5-1 and J is TRBJ1-1; no clear D gene. Looked up from germline, CDR1 is SGHRS and CDR2 is YFSETQ. The V and J ends lost 4 bases and 8 bases respectively, with 9 bases between them. The CDR3 is made up of 11 amino acids. CDR3 region: CASSPGAEAFF. The CDR3 nucleotides are TGCGCCAGCAGCCCCGGCGCGGAAGCTTTCTTT.

The rearrangement uses TRBV4-1 and TRBJ1-1, with no clear D. The CDR3 has 11 residues. Germline V gives CDR1 MGHRA, CDR2 YSYEKL. V was clipped by 0 bases and J by 10 bases, with 6 bases between them. CDR3 in amino acids: CASSQDRRAFF. CDR3 nucleotide sequence: TGCGCCAGCAGCCAAGATAGGAGAGCTTTCTTT.

This clone showed up just a few times. The chain carries TRBV7-3 and TRBJ2-1, with 12 positions matching TRBD2. V dropped 3 bases and J dropped 12; count of bases not matched to a gene: 6. CDR1 and CDR2 from the germline V gene are SGHTA and FQGTGA. CDR3 size: 14 residues. CDR3 DNA: TGTGCCAGCAGCTTTAAGACTAGCGGGAGTGTGCAGTTCTTC. This encodes CASSFKTSGSVQFF. Combining the CDR3 with reference TRBV7-3 and TRBJ2-1 gives the whole variable domain GAGVSQTPSNKVTEKGKYVELRCDPISGHTALYWYRQSLGQGPEFLIYFQGTGAADDSGLPNDRFFAVRPEGSVSTLKIQRTERGDSAVYLCASSFKTSGSVQFFGPGTRLTVL.

This clone showed up just a few times. The chain links TRBV29-1 to TRBJ1-1; no definite D call. Trimming took off 3 bases at V and 6 bases at J, with 14 bases between the two ends. Looked up from germline, CDR1 is SQVTM and CDR2 is ANQGSEA. There are 13 residues in the CDR3. The CDR3 sequence: CSVDMVGGPEAFF. The CDR3, as DNA: TGCAGCGTTGATATGGTGGGTGGGCCTGAAGCTTTCTTT.

The chain is built from TRBV9 and TRBJ2-2, with D maybe TRBD1 (6 bases). CDR1 is SGDLS, CDR2 YYNGEE, per germline. The germline V and J ends were trimmed by 10 bases and 1 base, with 11 bases remaining between them. The length of the CDR3 is 13 residues. In DNA, the CDR3 is TGTGCCGGCTCGACAGGGAACACCGGGGAGCTGTTTTTT. This translates into CAGSTGNTGELFF.

This rearrangement joins TRBV5-6 to TRBJ2-1; D could derive from TRBD1 or TRBD2 (6 bases each). Germline V CDR1 and CDR2: SGHDT, YYEEEE. The germline V and J ends were trimmed by 6 bases and 4 bases, with 20 bases remaining between them. The CDR3 is made up of 16 amino acids. The chain's CDR3 is CASIGLGGGRYNEQFF. For the CDR3, the DNA is TGTGCCAGCATTGGTTTGGGGGGCGGAAGATACAATGAGCAGTTCTTC. Based on the CDR3 plus reference TRBV5-6 and TRBJ2-1, the full variable domain is DAGVTQSPTHLIKTRGQQVTLRCSPKSGHDTVSWYQQALGQGPQFIFQYYEEEERQRGNFPDRFSGHQFPNYSSELNVNALLLGDSALYLCASIGLGGGRYNEQFFGPGTRLTVL.

This clone has only a few counts. The genes are TRBV10-1 and TRBJ2-5, with D unclear. Per the germline V gene, CDR1 is WNHNN and CDR2 is SYGVQD (reference sequence). The germline V and J ends were trimmed by 2 bases and 2 bases, with 6 bases remaining between them. The CDR3 is 13 residues long. The CDR3 bases are TGCGCCAGCAGTGAGGGGCAGCAAGAGACCCAGTACTTC. Its translation: CASSEGQQETQYF.

This chain links TRBV29-1 with TRBJ2-7, with 11 bases matching TRBD2. Losses at the gene ends were 4 bases for V and 3 bases for J; bases not matched to a gene: 8. The CDR3 is made up of 15 amino acids. Germline values: CDR1 SQVTM, CDR2 ANQGSEA. The CDR3 protein is CSVGITSGGFYEQYF. The CDR3 nucleotides read TGCAGCGTTGGAATCACTAGCGGGGGCTTCTACGAGCAGTACTTC.

There are a few counts of this clone. The chain combines TRBV30 with TRBJ1-5, with D possibly being TRBD1 (5 bases). The length of the CDR3 is 13 residues. The germline V and J ends were trimmed by 1 base and 3 bases, with 7 bases remaining between them. Per the germline V gene, CDR1 is GTSNPN and CDR2 is SVGIG (reference sequence). The CDR3 coding sequence is TGTGCCTGGAGTGCGGGGCACAATCAGCCCCAGCATTTT. Translating gives CAWSAGHNQPQHF.

This clone was picked up one time. The chain links TRBV6-5 to TRBJ1-2; D is perhaps TRBD1 (5 bases). Deletions cut 0 bases from V and 0 bases from J, with 8 bases between. In germline, CDR1 is MNHEY, CDR2 SVGAGI. There are 15 residues in the CDR3. Here the CDR3 reads CASSYSQGANYGYTF. CDR3 DNA: TGTGCCAGCAGTTACTCCCAGGGAGCTAACTATGGCTACACCTTC.

The rearrangement joins TRBV6-5 to TRBJ2-4; no firm D call. CDR3 length: 13 residues. V was trimmed by 7 bases and J by 9 bases, leaving 16 bases between them. Germline V lookup: CDR1 MNHEY, CDR2 SVGAGI. The CDR3 sequence is CASTPTRVGIQYF. Here the CDR3 DNA reads TGTGCCAGCACCCCTACCCGCGTAGGCATTCAGTACTTC.

The chain carries TRBV7-9 and TRBJ2-1; D is possibly TRBD1 (5 bases). Trimming left V 5 bases short and J 7 bases short, with 15 bases between. Germline V gives CDR1 SEHNR, CDR2 FQNEAQ (reference sequence). This CDR3 spans 14 amino acids. The CDR3 DNA reads TGTGCCAGCAGCACCGGAGACAGCCGGAATGAGCAGTTCTTC. Its protein is CASSTGDSRNEQFF.